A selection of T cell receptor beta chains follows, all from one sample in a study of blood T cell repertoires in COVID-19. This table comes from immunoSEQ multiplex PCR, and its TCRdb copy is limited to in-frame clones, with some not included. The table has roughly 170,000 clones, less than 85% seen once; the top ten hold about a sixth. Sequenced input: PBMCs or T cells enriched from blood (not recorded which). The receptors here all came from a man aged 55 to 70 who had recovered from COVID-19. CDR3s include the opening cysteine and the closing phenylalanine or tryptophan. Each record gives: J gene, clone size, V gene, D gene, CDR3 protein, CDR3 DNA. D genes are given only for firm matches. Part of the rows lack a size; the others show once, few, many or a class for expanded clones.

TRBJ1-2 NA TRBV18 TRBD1 CASSSGTENRYTF TGTGCCAGCTCATCCGGGACAGAGAATCGCTACACCTTC
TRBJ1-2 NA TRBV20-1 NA CSAGRRRTF TGCAGTGCGGGCAGGAGGCGGACCTTC
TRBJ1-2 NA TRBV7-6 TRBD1 CASSADRGMGGYTF TGTGCCAGCAGCGCCGACAGGGGGATGGGTGGCTACACCTTC
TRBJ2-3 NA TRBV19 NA CASNTRAADTQYF TGTGCCAGTAATACGAGGGCTGCAGATACGCAGTATTTT
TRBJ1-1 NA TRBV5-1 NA CASSPRVERWDTEAFF TGCGCCAGCAGCCCCAGGGTTGAGAGGTGGGACACTGAAGCTTTCTTT
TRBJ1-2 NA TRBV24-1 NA CATSDRGSLRGYTF TGTGCCACCAGTGATCGCGGGTCCCTGAGGGGCTACACCTTC
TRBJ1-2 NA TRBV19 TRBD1 CASSIGGQGADGYTF TGTGCCAGTAGTATTGGTGGACAGGGGGCTGATGGCTACACCTTC
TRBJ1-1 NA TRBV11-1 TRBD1 CASRYSRDSNTEAFF TGTGCCAGCAGGTACTCCAGGGACAGCAACACTGAAGCTTTCTTT
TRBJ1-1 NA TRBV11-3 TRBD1 CASSWGTGENTEAFF TGTGCCAGCAGCTGGGGGACAGGGGAGAACACTGAAGCTTTCTTT
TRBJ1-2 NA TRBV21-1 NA CASSGAVALYGYTF TGTGCCAGCAGCGGAGCGGTTGCCCTCTATGGCTACACCTTC
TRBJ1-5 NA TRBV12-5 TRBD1 CASGLDRGVENQPQHF TGTGCTAGTGGTCTAGACAGGGGAGTTGAGAATCAGCCCCAGCATTTT
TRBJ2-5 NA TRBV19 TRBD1 CASSIVGTGQETQYF TGTGCCAGTAGTATAGTTGGGACAGGTCAAGAGACCCAGTACTTC
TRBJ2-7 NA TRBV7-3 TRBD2 CASSLFPGLVSEQYF TGTGCCAGCAGCTTATTTCCTGGACTAGTTAGCGAGCAGTACTTC
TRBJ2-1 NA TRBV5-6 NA CASTTGFRDNEQFF TGTGCCAGCACAACAGGATTTAGGGACAATGAGCAGTTCTTC
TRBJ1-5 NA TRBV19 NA CASSINPGARGFNQPQHF TGTGCCAGTAGTATTAATCCAGGAGCCAGAGGGTTCAATCAGCCCCAGCATTTT
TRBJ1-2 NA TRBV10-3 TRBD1 CAIRPGTARVYGYTF TGTGCCATCAGACCTGGGACAGCTCGTGTCTATGGCTACACCTTC
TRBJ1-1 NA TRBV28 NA CASTYPLGTEAFF TGTGCCAGCACCTACCCCCTAGGCACTGAAGCTTTCTTT
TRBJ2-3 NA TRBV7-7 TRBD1 CASSLGQGATDTQYF TGTGCCAGCAGCTTGGGACAGGGGGCCACAGATACGCAGTATTTT
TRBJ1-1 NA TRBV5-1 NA CASSLGYRVNTEAFF TGCGCCAGCAGCTTGGGATACAGGGTGAACACTGAAGCTTTCTTT
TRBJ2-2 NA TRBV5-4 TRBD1 CAGRDSSLSNTGELFF TGTGCCGGCCGGGACAGCAGCCTCTCAAACACCGGGGAGCTGTTTTTT
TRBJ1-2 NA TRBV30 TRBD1 CAWTIQGALGYTF TGTGCCTGGACCATCCAGGGGGCGCTTGGCTACACCTTC
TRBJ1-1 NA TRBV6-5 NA CASSYQGQAFF TGTGCCAGCAGTTACCAGGGGCAAGCTTTCTTT
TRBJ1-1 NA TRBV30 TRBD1 CAWSVRGGTGGTEAFF TGTGCCTGGAGTGTCAGAGGGGGGACAGGGGGTACTGAAGCTTTCTTT
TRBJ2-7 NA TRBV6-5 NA CASSYSGGTGNEQYF TGTGCCAGCAGTTACTCGGGCGGGACGGGGAACGAGCAGTACTTC
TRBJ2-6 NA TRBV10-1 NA CASSEFPYRRRAGANVLTF TGCGCCAGCAGTGAGTTTCCTTACAGGAGAAGGGCTGGGGCCAACGTCCTGACTTTC
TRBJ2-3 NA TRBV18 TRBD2 CASSYFIRTLAGVSRADTQYF TGTGCCAGCTCATACTTCATAAGAACCTTAGCGGGAGTCTCCCGGGCAGATACGCAGTATTTT
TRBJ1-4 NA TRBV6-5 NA CASREDSNEKLFF TGTGCCAGCAGGGAGGACAGTAATGAAAAACTGTTTTTT
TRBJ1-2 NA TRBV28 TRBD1 CASSSHRGGYGYTF TGTGCCAGCAGCTCGCACAGGGGTGGCTATGGCTACACCTTC
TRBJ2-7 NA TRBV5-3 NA CARRMDRSYEQYF TGTGCCAGAAGGATGGACAGATCCTACGAGCAGTACTTC
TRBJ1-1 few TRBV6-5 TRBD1 CASSSGQALYTEAFF TGTGCCAGCAGCTCGGGACAGGCGCTCTACACTGAAGCTTTCTTT
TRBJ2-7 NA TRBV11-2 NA CASSSTKGGAPHEQYF TGTGCCAGCAGCTCTACGAAGGGGGGGGCCCCCCACGAGCAGTACTTC
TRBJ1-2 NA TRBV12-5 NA CASGLGRGLYGYTF TGTGCTAGTGGTTTGGGACGGGGACTCTATGGCTACACCTTC
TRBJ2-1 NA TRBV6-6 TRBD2 CASSRSLAGGWSSYNEQFF TGTGCCAGCAGTCGGTCACTAGCGGGGGGCTGGAGCTCCTACAATGAGCAGTTCTTC
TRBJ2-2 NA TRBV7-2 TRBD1 CASSPRGTGSTGELFF TGTGCCAGCAGCCCCCGAGGGACAGGGTCCACCGGGGAGCTGTTTTTT
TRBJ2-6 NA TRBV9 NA CASSVGQRLEGSGANVLTF TGTGCCAGCAGCGTAGGCCAGAGATTAGAGGGTTCTGGGGCCAACGTCCTGACTTTC
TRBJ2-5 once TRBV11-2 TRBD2 CASSLVPSGEASRETQYF TGTGCCAGCAGCTTAGTTCCTAGCGGGGAGGCCTCCAGGGAGACCCAGTACTTC
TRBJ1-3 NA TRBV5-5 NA CASSRDTSRNTIYF TGTGCCAGCAGTAGGGACACATCTCGGAACACCATATATTTT
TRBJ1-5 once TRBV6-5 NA CASSQQGSRNQPQHF TGTGCCAGCAGCCAACAGGGTTCTCGCAATCAGCCCCAGCATTTT
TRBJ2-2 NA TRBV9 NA CASSVGKRRGTGELFF TGTGCCAGCAGCGTAGGGAAACGGAGAGGCACCGGGGAGCTGTTTTTT
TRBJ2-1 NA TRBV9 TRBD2 CASSVVGRGGNNEQFF TGTGCCAGCAGCGTAGTCGGACGGGGGGGGAACAATGAGCAGTTCTTC